A selection of T cell receptor beta chains follows, all from one sample in a study of cytomegalovirus exposure and HLA in healthy donors. TCRdb's table, derived via immunoSEQ multiplex PCR, lists solely in-frame clones and lacks some. The sample includes more than 200,000 clones, roughly four fifths of them seen just once. What was sequenced was PBMCs. The source is a girl aged 2-10 years in good health and CMV-seronegative. CDR3s include the opening cysteine and the closing phenylalanine or tryptophan. The D gene is left open where the match is weak. Rows may omit the clone size; those that give it use once, few, many or a size class.

TRBD1	TRBV6-1	NA	TRBJ1-1	TGTGCCAGCAGTGAAAGCCACAGGGGGCATGGTGAAGCTTTCTTT	CASSESHRGHGEAFF
NA	TRBV2	NA	TRBJ2-5	TGTGCCAGCAGTGAAGCGAGGGGAGGACTGGGGGGAGAGACCCAGTACTTC	CASSEARGGLGGETQYF
NA	TRBV2	once	TRBJ1-2	TGTGCCAGCAGTCCAGGGGACTATGGCTACACCTTC	CASSPGDYGYTF
TRBD1	TRBV6-1	NA	TRBJ2-7	TGTGCCAGCAGTGAACGAACAGGGGGCGGGTACGAGCAGTACTTC	CASSERTGGGYEQYF
NA	TRBV2	NA	TRBJ2-2	TGTGCCAGCAGTTCCGGTGTGAACGGGGAGCTGTTTTTT	CASSSGVNGELFF
NA	TRBV19	NA	TRBJ2-5	TGTGCCAGTCCCAAACGGGAGACCCAGTACTTC	CASPKRETQYF
TRBD2	TRBV9	NA	TRBJ2-3	TGTGCCAGCAGCGCCCGAGCGGGGGGCACCACAGATACGCAGTATTTT	CASSARAGGTTDTQYF
NA	TRBV4-2	once	TRBJ1-2	TGTGCCAGCAGCCAAGACGGGTCCTTGGAATATGGCTACACCTTC	CASSQDGSLEYGYTF
NA	TRBV4-1	NA	TRBJ2-1	TGCGCCAGCAGCCAATTAGGCCGGGAGACGCGAGAGCAGTTCTTC	CASSQLGRETREQFF
TRBD1	TRBV6-5	NA	TRBJ1-6	TGTGCCAGCAGCCTGACAGGGGATAATTCACCCCTCCACTTT	CASSLTGDNSPLHF
NA	TRBV5-1	NA	TRBJ1-1	TGCGCCAGCAGCGTGACAGGGAACACTGAAGCTTTCTTT	CASSVTGNTEAFF
NA	TRBV5-5	NA	TRBJ1-2	TGTGCCAGCAGCTTGGAATTCCGTTATGGCTACACCTTC	CASSLEFRYGYTF
NA	TRBV2	once	TRBJ2-1	TGTGCCAGCAGAGTCGACCCCGCTCAGGATGAGCAGTTCTTC	CASRVDPAQDEQFF
NA	TRBV25-1	few	TRBJ1-1	TGTGCCAGCAGTGATCATAAACTCCGCGGCACTGAAGCTTTCTTT	CASSDHKLRGTEAFF
TRBD1	TRBV9	NA	TRBJ1-1	TGTGCCAGCAGCGTGGGTCGGACAGGGGGCTTTGAAGCTTTCTTT	CASSVGRTGGFEAFF
NA	TRBV29-1	NA	TRBJ1-5	TGCAGCGTTCCGGGGGGCGTGGGCAATCAGCCCCAGCATTTT	CSVPGGVGNQPQHF
NA	TRBV30	few	TRBJ1-1	TGTGCCTGGACCCACCACGGAGTAAACACTGAAGCTTTCTTT	CAWTHHGVNTEAFF
TRBD1	TRBV19	NA	TRBJ1-5	TGTGCCAGTCGATATGGGACAGGGAATCAGCCCCAGCATTTT	CASRYGTGNQPQHF
NA	TRBV6-5	once	TRBJ2-5	TGTGCCAGCACTGCTAGCTGGGGGAGGGAGACCCAGTACTTC	CASTASWGRETQYF
TRBD2	TRBV7-2	NA	TRBJ2-5	TGTGCCAGCAGCTTAAGGGCTAGCGGGGGGGCCGAGACCCAGTACTTC	CASSLRASGGAETQYF
NA	TRBV7-9	NA	TRBJ1-1	TGTGCCAGCAGCTTAACGGCAGGGCGGAACACTGAAGCTTTCTTT	CASSLTAGRNTEAFF
TRBD2	TRBV4-1	NA	TRBJ2-7	TGCGCCAGCAGCCAAGGTAGCGGGAGCTCCTACGAGCAGTACTTC	CASSQGSGSSYEQYF
TRBD1	TRBV7-6	NA	TRBJ2-7	TGTGCCAGCAGCCTAGAGACAGGGTGGACCTACGAGCAGTACTTC	CASSLETGWTYEQYF
NA	TRBV30	NA	TRBJ2-7	TGTGCCTGGAGTATGGCAGGGGGGAACTACGAGCAGTACTTC	CAWSMAGGNYEQYF
NA	TRBV7-7	once	TRBJ2-7	TGTGCCAGCAGCGAGGGAATTTACTCCTACGAGCAGTACTTC	CASSEGIYSYEQYF
NA	TRBV4-2	once	TRBJ2-6	TGTGCCAGCAGCCAAGCCCCTAGTTCTGGGGCCAACGTCCTGACTTTC	CASSQAPSSGANVLTF
TRBD2	TRBV13	NA	TRBJ2-3	TGCGCCAGCAGCCCGGGGACTAGGCTTGGGGATACGCAGTATTTT	CASSPGTRLGDTQYF
NA	TRBV5-5	few	TRBJ1-1	TGTGCCAGCAGACCCGGGACATCTAGAGTCACTGAAGCTTTCTTT	CASRPGTSRVTEAFF
NA	TRBV6-6	NA	TRBJ1-1	TGTGCCAGCAAACAGGTCCCGAACACTGAAGCTTTCTTT	CASKQVPNTEAFF
NA	TRBV5-4	NA	TRBJ2-7	TGTGCCAGCAGCTTGCTTACCGGGAGAAGGGGCGAGCAGTACTTC	CASSLLTGRRGEQYF
NA	TRBV5-5	NA	TRBJ2-1	TGTGCCAGCAGCTTGGACAGGGTTCCCAACAATGAGCAGTTCTTC	CASSLDRVPNNEQFF
NA	TRBV29-1	NA	TRBJ1-3	TGCAGCGTTGTCGACGGGAGCTCTGGAAACACCATATATTTT	CSVVDGSSGNTIYF
TRBD1	TRBV6-5	NA	TRBJ1-6	TGTGCCAGCAGTTACTCGAGACAGGGCTATTCACCCCTCCACTTT	CASSYSRQGYSPLHF
TRBD2	TRBV4-2	NA	TRBJ2-7	TGTGCCAGCAGCCCTAGCGGGAGTGGCGACGAGCAGTACTTC	CASSPSGSGDEQYF
NA	TRBV2	NA	TRBJ1-1	TGTGCCAGCAGTCCTACCAGGGTCGGCACTGAAGCTTTCTTT	CASSPTRVGTEAFF
NA	TRBV5-1	NA	TRBJ2-2	TGCGCCAGCAGCTCAACGGGGGGCCACGGGGAGCTGTTTTTT	CASSSTGGHGELFF
NA	TRBV29-1	NA	TRBJ2-7	TGCAGCGTCCGGAGCACCGGCTACGAGCAGTACTTC	CSVRSTGYEQYF
TRBD2	TRBV12-5	NA	TRBJ2-5	TGTGCTAGTGGTTTGGTACGAGAACTAGCGGGGCGAGAGACCCAGTACTTC	CASGLVRELAGRETQYF
NA	TRBV6-1	NA	TRBJ1-5	TGTGCCAGCAACCACAGGGTCAATCAGCCCCAGCATTTT	CASNHRVNQPQHF
NA	TRBV2	NA	TRBJ2-3	TGTGCCAGCCAATTGACTAGGACTAGCACAGATACGCAGTATTTT	CASQLTRTSTDTQYF
NA	TRBV5-1	NA	TRBJ2-3	TGCGCCAGCAGGGAGCGGGCCGACACAGATACGCAGTATTTT	CASRERADTDTQYF
NA	TRBV14	NA	TRBJ2-5	TGTGCCAGCAGCCAACTACAAGAGACTCAGTACTTC	CASSQLQETQYF
NA	TRBV15	NA	TRBJ1-5	TGTGCCACCAGCAGGGGCAGGGGTCCGTGGCCCCAGCATTTT	CATSRGRGPWPQHF
TRBD2	TRBV25-1	NA	TRBJ2-1	TGTGCCAGCAGTTCAAGCGGGGGAGCTAACAATGAGCAGTTCTTC	CASSSSGGANNEQFF